Shown below are 17 T cell receptor beta chains from a single sample sequenced in a study of lymphopenia after photon versus proton radiotherapy. Sequencing used immunoSEQ multiplex PCR; TCRdb keeps in-frame clones, though not all of them. The repertoire holds some 30,000 clones, with about nine tenths as singletons. The specimen comprised peripheral blood, sampled from a patient treated with photon-based radiotherapy. The source of these receptors is a woman between 45 and 65 years old with pancreatic cancer.

V and J are TRBV25-1 and TRBJ1-4; 7 nucleotides match TRBD1. Germline loops: CDR1 MGHDK, CDR2 SYGVNS. The CDR3 loop spans 14 amino acids. Trimming at V came to 3 bases and at J to 8 bases, leaving 6 bases not matched to a gene. The CDR3 coding sequence is TGTGCCAGCAGTGACACAGGGGTTTGGGAAAAACTGTTTTTT. Protein sequence: CASSDTGVWEKLFF.

Only one count was recorded for this clone. This sequence joins TRBV25-1 and TRBJ1-1; no definite D call. V lost 1 base and J lost 6, with 9 bases in between. CDR3 length: 13 amino acids. Per germline, CDR1 MGHDK and CDR2 SYGVNS. The CDR3 region has the DNA TGTGCCAGCAGTGAATTCGGGTGGTCTGAAGCTTTCTTT. It specifies CASSEFGWSEAFF.

The chain joins TRBV9 to TRBJ2-3; 9 bases line up with TRBD2. The CDR3 runs 18 residues. Germline V lookup: CDR1 SGDLS, CDR2 YYNGEE. V gave up 4 bases and J gave up 7 bases; unmatched junction bases: 19. This CDR3 reads CASSPSIGGLASGNTQYF. The CDR3, as DNA: TGTGCCAGCAGCCCCAGTATTGGCGGACTAGCGAGCGGTAATACGCAGTATTTT. Combining the CDR3 with reference TRBV9 and TRBJ2-3 gives the whole variable domain DSGVTQTPKHLITATGQRVTLRCSPRSGDLSVYWYQQSLDQGLQFLIQYYNGEERAKGNILERFSAQQFPDLHSELNLSSLELGDSALYFCASSPSIGGLASGNTQYFGPGTRLTVL.

The chain links TRBV2 to TRBJ1-3; D remains unclear. CDR1 is SNHLY, CDR2 FYNNEI, per germline. V shed 5 bases and J shed 0 bases, with 5 bases lying between them. This CDR3 has 13 residues. Here the CDR3 reads CASSSVSGNTIYF. The CDR3 nucleotides are TGTGCCAGCAGTTCAGTCTCTGGAAACACCATATATTTT.

V gene TRBV30 combines with J gene TRBJ1-1; TRBD1 is a possible D gene (6 bases). V lost 0 bases to trimming and J lost 1 base, with 9 bases between them. The length of the CDR3 is 14 residues. From germline, CDR1 is GTSNPN and CDR2 SVGIG (reference sequence). DNA for the CDR3: TGTGCCTGGAGTGTACCAGGGGAGAACACTGAAGCTTTCTTT. This codes for CAWSVPGENTEAFF.

The chain recombines TRBV5-5 with TRBJ2-1; 7 bases are a match to TRBD1. Germline V gene data show CDR1 as SGHKS and CDR2 as YYEKEE (reference sequence). This CDR3 comprises 18 residues. Germline trimming cut 4 bases from V and 5 bases from J; bases unmatched to any gene: 18. The CDR3 loop is CASSRLGADRVTHNEQFF. The CDR3 nucleotides are TGTGCCAGCAGCCGCCTGGGGGCTGACAGGGTAACACACAATGAGCAGTTCTTC.

The gene calls are TRBV6-5 and TRBJ1-1; D is unclear. This CDR3 comprises 13 residues. Germline V lookup: CDR1 MNHEY, CDR2 SVGAGI. V gave up 2 bases and J gave up 6 bases, with 10 bases separating them. This CDR3 reads CASSYVGVAEAFF. DNA of the CDR3: TGTGCCAGCAGTTACGTCGGGGTCGCTGAAGCTTTCTTT.

In regard to this clone: Germline is not matched at one junction end, which may reflect a read error. This rearrangement joins TRBV7-9 to TRBJ2-1; D remains ambiguous. The CDR3 is 18 amino acids. CDR1 is SEHNR, CDR2 FQNEAQ, per germline (reference sequence). In DNA, the CDR3 is TGTGCCACCAGCTTCCCCCAAAACGACCAGCTCAGTCCCAATGAGCAGTTCTTC. Encoded protein: CATSFPQNDQLSPNEQFF.

This clone came up once. CDR3 in amino acids: CASSQVLADDEQFF. CDR3 coding DNA: TGCGCCAGCAGCCAAGTCCTAGCGGATGATGAGCAGTTCTTC. The J gene is TRBJ2-1, the V gene TRBV4-3; 7 bases match TRBD2. CDR1 and CDR2 (germline): LGHNA, YSLEER. The ends lost 1 base at V and 8 bases at J; junction bases unmatched: 5. This CDR3 region has 14 residues.

This sequence joins TRBV18 and TRBJ2-5; 9 bases are a match to TRBD1. The CDR3 is 15 residues long. CDR1 and CDR2 (germline): KGHSH, LQKENI. Trimming removed 3 bases from V and 4 bases from J; junction bases left unmatched: 6. CDR3 residues: CASSPGTGFGETQYF. The CDR3 nucleotides are TGTGCCAGCTCACCCGGGACAGGGTTTGGAGAGACCCAGTACTTC.

The chain joins TRBV2 to TRBJ1-1; TRBD1 agrees at 9 bases. The ends lost 1 base at V and 3 bases at J; junction bases unmatched: 3. CDR1 is SNHLY, CDR2 FYNNEI, per germline. The CDR3 totals 15 residues. In nucleotides, the CDR3 is TGTGCCAGCAGTGAAGGAAGGGACAGGGACACTGAAGCTTTCTTT. Translated: CASSEGRDRDTEAFF. The variable domain in full, completed from reference TRBV2 and TRBJ1-1, reads EPEVTQTPSHQVTQMGQEVILRCVPISNHLYFYWYRQILGQKVEFLVSFYNNEISEKSEIFDDQFSVERPDGSNFTLKIRSTKLEDSAMYFCASSEGRDRDTEAFFGQGTRLTVV.

V and J are TRBV6-5 and TRBJ2-5; 7 bases map to TRBD2. The junction had 12 bases not matched to a gene; V was cut back by 7 bases and J by 4 bases. The V gene's germline CDR1 is MNHEY and CDR2 SVGAGI. This CDR3 spans 15 amino acids. The DNA of the CDR3 is TGTGCCAGCACGCAGAGGGAGGGACCCCGAGAGACCCAGTACTTC. Its protein product is CASTQREGPRETQYF.

The CDR3 coding sequence is TGTGCCAGCAGCGAAAGGCTTTTGGACGTACAGAAAGAGACCCAGTACTTC. Amino acids: CASSERLLDVQKETQYF. The chain employs TRBV7-9 and TRBJ2-5, with D uncertain. Trimming took 5 bases from V and 3 from J, leaving 22 bases between them. Germline CDR1 is SEHNR and CDR2 is FQNEAQ (reference sequence). This CDR3 comprises 17 residues.

This clone appeared once. Here the CDR3 DNA reads TGTGCCAGCAGCGGATCTAGCGGGAGGGCCGGGAACGAGCAGTTCTTC. As protein: CASSGSSGRAGNEQFF. V is TRBV9 and J is TRBJ2-1, with 12 bases that match TRBD2. CDR1 and CDR2 (germline): SGDLS, YYNGEE. Germline trimming cut 3 bases from V and 10 bases from J; bases unmatched to any gene: 11. The CDR3 loop spans 16 amino acids. The full variable domain, completed using reference TRBV9 and TRBJ2-1, is DSGVTQTPKHLITATGQRVTLRCSPRSGDLSVYWYQQSLDQGLQFLIQYYNGEERAKGNILERFSAQQFPDLHSELNLSSLELGDSALYFCASSGSSGRAGNEQFFGPGTRLTVL.

The chain links TRBV10-1 to TRBJ2-2, with D maybe TRBD2 (6 bases). Germline CDR1 reads WNHNN; CDR2 reads SYGVQD (reference sequence). CDR3 length: 14 amino acids. Trimming took 6 bases from V and 4 from J, leaving 12 bases between them. The CDR3: CASRREMGTGELFF. Here the CDR3 DNA reads TGCGCCAGCAGACGGGAGATGGGCACCGGGGAGCTGTTTTTT.

V is TRBV27 and J is TRBJ1-4, with unresolved D. The CDR3 is 14 amino acids. V was cut by 6 bases and J by 3 bases, with 11 bases left in between. The germline V gene encodes CDR1 MNHEY and CDR2 SMNVEV (reference sequence). CDR3 residues: CASREERPNEKLFF. The CDR3 DNA is TGTGCCAGCAGGGAGGAACGGCCTAATGAAAAACTGTTTTTT.

This chain connects TRBV18 to TRBJ2-2; D is unclear. The CDR3 covers 15 residues. V lost 6 bases, J lost 0 bases, and 11 bases lay in between. Germline V lookup: CDR1 KGHSH, CDR2 LQKENI. CDR3 DNA sequence: TGTGCCAGCTCGCCGGGCAGACCGAACACCGGGGAGCTGTTTTTT. Amino acids: CASSPGRPNTGELFF.